A single sample gave rise to the 5 T cell receptor beta chains below, sequenced in a study of blood T cells in healthy people across ages. A sample-barcoded 5' primer and a J-beta primer mix were used in a second PCR of roughly 6 to 11 cycles. TCRdb called the 5' RACE reads again in MiXCR, with one record for every CDR3 protein. The table records approximately 800,000 distinct CDR3 sequences, about 48% of them present only once. Sequenced sample: blood. These receptors originate from an older man in good health.

The rearrangement uses TRBV20-1 and TRBJ2-2, with TRBD1 matching over 7 bases. Germline CDR1 and CDR2: DFQATT and SNEGSKA (reference sequence). J gave up 6 bases and V 4 bases, and 8 bases lay outside the gene matches. The CDR3 spans 14 residues. The CDR3 sequence is CSAMGQNGPGELFF. The CDR3 DNA is TGCAGTGCTATGGGACAGAACGGCCCCGGGGAGCTGTTTTTT.

The rearrangement uses TRBV28 and TRBJ2-1; D is perhaps TRBD2 (7 bases). Germline V gives CDR1 MDHEN, CDR2 SYDVKM. The CDR3 sequence is 16 residues long. The V and J ends lost 9 bases and 0 bases respectively, with 18 bases between them. For the CDR3, the DNA is TGTGCCAGTGGGAGGACAGCGGGGAGCTCCTACAATGAGCAGTTCTTC. Its protein is CASGRTAGSSYNEQFF.

V usage is TRBV10-3 and J usage is TRBJ1-5; D might be TRBD1 (6 bases). The germline gives CDR1 ENHRY, CDR2 SYGVKD. The CDR3 length is 14 residues. The ends were cut back, 2 bases at V and 6 bases at J, with 11 bases in the middle. CDR3 sequence reads: CAISEEAGVQPQHF. The CDR3 nucleotides read TGTGCCATCAGTGAGGAGGCAGGGGTTCAGCCCCAGCATTTT.

This clonotype was observed a handful of times. The V and J genes are TRBV28 and TRBJ2-7; D possibly uses TRBD1 or TRBD2 (5 bases each). V lost 7 bases to trimming and J lost 2 bases, with 18 bases between them. CDR1 is MDHEN and CDR2 is SYDVKM in the germline V gene. CDR3 length: 15 amino acids. This CDR3 reads CASTLEGLGTYEQYF. For the CDR3, the DNA is TGTGCCAGCACACTAGAGGGGTTAGGAACCTACGAGCAGTACTTC.

This chain uses TRBV7-9 with TRBJ2-1, with 8 bases lining up with TRBD2. Germline assignment: CDR1 SEHNR and CDR2 FQNEAQ (reference sequence). CDR3 length: 13 residues. V lost 7 bases, J lost 3 bases, and 2 bases stayed unmatched. DNA of the CDR3: TGTGCCAGCACACTAGCGGTCTACAATGAGCAGTTCTTC. Translating it yields CASTLAVYNEQFF.